The next 9 T cell receptor beta chains were all read from a single sample in a study of blood T cell repertoires in COVID-19. Data came from immunoSEQ multiplex PCR; TCRdb stores just in-frame clones and leaves some out. The sample has fewer than 450,000 clones; roughly 87% are singletons. The material sequenced was PBMCs or T cells enriched from blood (not recorded which). Receptor source: a woman aged 25 to 39 who had recovered from COVID-19.

This clone came up once. The rearrangement links TRBV19 to TRBJ1-4, with D perhaps matching TRBD1 (6 bases). The V end was cut by 10 bases, the J end by 7 bases, with 16 bases between. The V gene's germline CDR1 is LNHDA and CDR2 SQIVND (reference sequence). The CDR3 consists of 13 residues. The CDR3 is CATNQGLGEKLFF. In DNA form, the CDR3 reads TGTGCCACCAACCAGGGGCTGGGTGAAAAACTGTTTTTT.

The chain employs TRBV18 and TRBJ1-5, with D perhaps matching TRBD1 (5 bases). Trimming shortened V by 1 base and J by 1 base, and 11 bases separated the two germline ends. The length of the CDR3 is 16 residues. Germline V lookup: CDR1 KGHSH, CDR2 LQKENI. The CDR3 sequence: CASSPRDFGSNQPQHF. CDR3 coding DNA: TGTGCCAGCTCACCACGGGACTTTGGAAGCAATCAGCCCCAGCATTTT.

This clone was found a few times. The rearrangement links TRBV6-1 to TRBJ1-1; D is perhaps TRBD1 (6 bases). The CDR3 is 16 residues long. CDR1 is MNHNS and CDR2 is SASEGT in the germline V gene. With 2 bases removed from V and 6 bases from J, the gap between germline ends came to 19 bases. The CDR3 spells CASSEYWGRSASEAFF. The DNA of the CDR3 is TGTGCCAGCAGTGAATATTGGGGGCGAAGTGCCTCTGAAGCTTTCTTT.

The chain couples TRBV28 to TRBJ2-7; D is possibly TRBD2 (5 bases). The ends were cut back, 6 bases at V and 4 bases at J, with 10 bases in the middle. This CDR3 contains 12 residues. Germline assignment: CDR1 MDHEN and CDR2 SYDVKM. This chain's CDR3 is CASSVPGYEQYF. The CDR3 region has the DNA TGTGCCAGCAGCGTCCCGGGGTACGAGCAGTACTTC.

The chain joins TRBV30 to TRBJ2-1, with TRBD2 matching 7 bases. Trimming at V came to 3 bases and at J to 8 bases, leaving 7 bases not matched to a gene. The CDR3 has 13 residues. Germline V lookup: CDR1 GTSNPN, CDR2 SVGIG (reference sequence). The CDR3 region has the DNA TGTGCCTGGAGCCCCGGACTAGGCGATGAGCAGTTCTTC. Protein product: CAWSPGLGDEQFF.

The chain employs TRBV30 and TRBJ1-1; no clear D gene. The CDR3 has 14 amino acids. V was trimmed by 3 bases and J by 0 bases, leaving 11 bases between them. Germline V gives CDR1 GTSNPN, CDR2 SVGIG (reference sequence). The CDR3 sequence is CAWRGQTMNTEAFF. The CDR3 DNA reads as TGTGCCTGGAGAGGGCAGACTATGAACACTGAAGCTTTCTTT.

The chain joins TRBV2 to TRBJ2-2, with TRBD2 as a possible D gene (6 bases). There are 16 residues in the CDR3. The V gene's germline CDR1 is SNHLY and CDR2 FYNNEI. Trimming took 0 bases from V and 3 from J, leaving 11 bases between them. The CDR3, as DNA: TGTGCCAGCAGTGAAGCTGGTAGCGGCTACACCGGGGAGCTGTTTTTT. Its protein is CASSEAGSGYTGELFF.

V gene TRBV7-9 combines with J gene TRBJ2-5, with no clear D. Germline values: CDR1 SEHNR, CDR2 FQNEAQ (reference sequence). CDR3 length equals 15 residues. The V end lost 2 bases, the J end lost 2 bases, and 12 bases lay between the germline ends. CDR3 residues: CASSLLQVQQETQYF. The CDR3 DNA is TGTGCCAGCAGCTTATTGCAGGTTCAACAAGAGACCCAGTACTTC.

The chain joins TRBV27 to TRBJ1-1, with D possibly being TRBD1 (5 bases). Per germline, CDR1 MNHEY and CDR2 SMNVEV (reference sequence). With 5 bases removed from V and 8 bases from J, the gap between germline ends came to 18 bases. The CDR3 runs to 14 residues. The DNA for the CDR3 is TGTGCCAGCAGTCCCGGCCCTTTACGGGGGGAAGCTTTCTTT. Encoded protein: CASSPGPLRGEAFF.